This TCR beta chain was identified in a study of cytomegalovirus exposure and HLA in healthy donors. Study observations and caveats: In a later analysis, HLA-associated TCR beta chains were more clonally expanded than equally common others. It was only CMV serostatus that was available as immune exposure information.

CDR3 length equals 12 residues. Trimming pared 3 bases from V and 9 bases from J, leaving 10 bases between. CDR1 is SGHTS and CDR2 is YDEGEE in the germline V gene. This clone was observed a few times. No antigen is known for it. The PCR made use of 60 Vbeta and 13 Jbeta primers. The assay was immunoSEQ multiplex PCR, and TCRdb's table has in-frame clones only and misses some. The table records about 120,000 clones, 70% to 80% of them present only once. Sequenced input: PBMCs. This receptor was obtained from a man aged 35-49 years in good health and CMV-seropositive. The genes are TRBV5-8 and TRBJ2-1; D may be TRBD2 (5 bases). CDR3 DNA sequence: TGTGCCAGCAGCTCACTAGAGGTTGAGCAGTTCTTC. Its translation is CASSSLEVEQFF.